What follows is one TCR beta chain and its context. Its target is not known. The CDR3 has 16 residues. V lost 7 bases, J lost 0 bases, and 9 bases stayed unmatched. CDR1 and CDR2 (germline): LNHDA, SQIVND (reference sequence). The sample is drawn from a study of cytomegalovirus exposure and HLA in healthy donors. Broader study findings: The authors later found HLA-associated TCR beta chains more clonally expanded than equally common others. Among the most significant clusters, several appeared linked to common viral pathogens in a later analysis.

Healthy donors of bone marrow made up the group. It was with 60 Vbeta and 13 Jbeta primers that the PCR ran. How the authors handled the data: Approximately 78 million unique TCR beta chains, around 11 million of them shared, were counted by a later analysis. Here immunoSEQ multiplex PCR was the method, and the copy in TCRdb shows in-frame clones only, minus some. V and J calls and clone size follow that table, whereas D and trimming were derived from the DNA. The sample records fewer than 200,000 clones, 82% being singletons. The sequence was obtained from a man in his fifties or sixties in good health and CMV-seropositive. Sequencing used PBMCs. The chain recombines TRBV19 with TRBJ1-5; 7 nucleotides line up with TRBD1. The CDR3 DNA reads TGTGCCAGTACCGCCTTCGGGACAGCTAGCAATCAGCCCCAGCATTTT. It is translated as CASTAFGTASNQPQHF.